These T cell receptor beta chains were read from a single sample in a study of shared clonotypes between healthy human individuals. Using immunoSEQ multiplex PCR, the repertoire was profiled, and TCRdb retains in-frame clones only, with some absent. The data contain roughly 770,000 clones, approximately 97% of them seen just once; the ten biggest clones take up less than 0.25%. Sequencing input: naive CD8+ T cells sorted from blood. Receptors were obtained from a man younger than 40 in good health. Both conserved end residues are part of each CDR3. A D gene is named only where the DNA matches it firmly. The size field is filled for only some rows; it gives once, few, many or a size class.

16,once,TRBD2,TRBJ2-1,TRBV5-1,TGCGCCAGCAGCTTGTACCTAGCGGGAGGGTACAATGAGCAGTTCTTC,CASSLYLAGGYNEQFF
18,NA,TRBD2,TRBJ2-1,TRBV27,TGTGCCAGCAGTTTACAGACTAGCGGGAGAACTTCCTACAATGAGCAGTTCTTC,CASSLQTSGRTSYNEQFF
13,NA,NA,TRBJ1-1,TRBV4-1,TGCGCCAGCAGCCAAGAATTGTTGCAAGAAGCTTTCTTT,CASSQELLQEAFF
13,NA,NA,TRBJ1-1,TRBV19,TGTGCCAGTAGTCTGGGAGTGGGGACTGAAGCTTTCTTT,CASSLGVGTEAFF
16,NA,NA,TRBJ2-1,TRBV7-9,TGTGCCAGCAGCTTATATGCGGACCCCTCCTACAATGAGCAGTTCTTC,CASSLYADPSYNEQFF
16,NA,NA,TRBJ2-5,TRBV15,TGTGCCACCAGCGGGCCTCCCCCGGGAGTGGGGGAGACCCAGTACTTC,CATSGPPPGVGETQYF
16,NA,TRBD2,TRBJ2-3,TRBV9,TGTGCCAGCAGCGGGACTAGCGGGACTAGCACAGATACGCAGTATTTT,CASSGTSGTSTDTQYF
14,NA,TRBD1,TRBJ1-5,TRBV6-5,TGTGCCAGCTGGACAGGGGTGAGCAATCAGCCCCAGCATTTT,CASWTGVSNQPQHF
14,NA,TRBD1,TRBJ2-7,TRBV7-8,TGTGCCAGCAGCTCAGACAGGGGTCCCTACGAGCAGTACTTC,CASSSDRGPYEQYF
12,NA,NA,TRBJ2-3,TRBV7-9,TGTGCCAGCAGCCTCGCCCCACGTACGCAGTATTTT,CASSLAPRTQYF
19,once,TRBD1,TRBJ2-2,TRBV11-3,TGTGCCAGCAGCTTAGACCCACCTTTTACAGGGGGCGGCACCGGGGAGCTGTTTTTT,CASSLDPPFTGGGTGELFF
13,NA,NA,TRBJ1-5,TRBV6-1,TGTGCCAGCAGTGATGGGAGGAATCAGCCCCAGCATTTT,CASSDGRNQPQHF
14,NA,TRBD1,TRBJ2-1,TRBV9,TGTGCCAGCAGCGCCGGGACAGGGTACAATGAGCAGTTCTTC,CASSAGTGYNEQFF
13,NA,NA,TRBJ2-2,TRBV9,TGTGCCAGCAGCGTAGGATTTTCCGGGGAGCTGTTTTTT,CASSVGFSGELFF
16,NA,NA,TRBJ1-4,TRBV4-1,TGCGCCAGCAGCTCAGATGGTGGGGTGGACCATGAAAAACTGTTTTTT,CASSSDGGVDHEKLFF